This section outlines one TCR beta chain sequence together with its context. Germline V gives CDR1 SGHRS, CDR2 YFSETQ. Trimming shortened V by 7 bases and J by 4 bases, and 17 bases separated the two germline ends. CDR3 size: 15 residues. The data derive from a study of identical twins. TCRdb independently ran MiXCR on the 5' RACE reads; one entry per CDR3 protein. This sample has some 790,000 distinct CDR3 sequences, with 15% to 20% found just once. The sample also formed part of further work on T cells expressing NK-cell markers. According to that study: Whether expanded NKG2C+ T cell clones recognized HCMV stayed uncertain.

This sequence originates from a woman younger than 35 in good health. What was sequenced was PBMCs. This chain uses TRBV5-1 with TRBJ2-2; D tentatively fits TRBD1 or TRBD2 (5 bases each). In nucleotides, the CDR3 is TGCGCCAGCCAACTCCGGGACCCACTCACCGGGGAGCTGTTTTTT. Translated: CASQLRDPLTGELFF.